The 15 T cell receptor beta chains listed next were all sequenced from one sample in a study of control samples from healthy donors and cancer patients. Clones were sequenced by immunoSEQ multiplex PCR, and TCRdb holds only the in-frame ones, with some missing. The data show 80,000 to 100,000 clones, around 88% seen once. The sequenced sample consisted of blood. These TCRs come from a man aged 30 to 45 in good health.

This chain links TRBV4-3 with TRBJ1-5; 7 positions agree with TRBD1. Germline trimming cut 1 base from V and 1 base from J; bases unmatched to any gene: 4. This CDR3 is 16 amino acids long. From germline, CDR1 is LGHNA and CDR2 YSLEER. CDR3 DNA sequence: TGCGCCAGCAGCCAAGGGCTGGGACAGAGCAATCAGCCCCAGCATTTT. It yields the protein CASSQGLGQSNQPQHF.

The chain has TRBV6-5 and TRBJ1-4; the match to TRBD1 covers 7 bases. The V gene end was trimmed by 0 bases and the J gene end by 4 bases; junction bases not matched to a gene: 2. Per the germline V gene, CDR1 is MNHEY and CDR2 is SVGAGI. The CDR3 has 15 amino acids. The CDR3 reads CASSYSGQINEKLFF. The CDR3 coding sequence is TGTGCCAGCAGTTACTCGGGACAGATTAATGAAAAACTGTTTTTT.

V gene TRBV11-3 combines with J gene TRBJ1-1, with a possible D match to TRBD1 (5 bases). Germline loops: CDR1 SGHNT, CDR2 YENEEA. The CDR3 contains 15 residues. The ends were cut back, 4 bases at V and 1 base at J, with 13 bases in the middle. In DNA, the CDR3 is TGTGCCAGCAGCTCAGGAGACAGCCCGAACACTGAAGCTTTCTTT. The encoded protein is CASSSGDSPNTEAFF.

Written as DNA, the CDR3 is TGTGCCAGCAGTTTTAAAGACGCTGGGGGCTACACCTTC. Translating it yields CASSFKDAGGYTF. The genes are TRBV11-3 and TRBJ1-2; the D is unclear. V was pared by 6 bases and J by 8 bases, with 16 bases between. CDR1 and CDR2 (germline): SGHNT, YENEEA. The CDR3 sequence is 13 residues long. Looking up the rest from reference TRBV11-3 and TRBJ1-2 gives the full variable domain: EAGVVQSPRYKIIEKKQPVAFWCNPISGHNTLYWYLQNLGQGPELLIRYENEEAVDDSQLPKDRFSAERLKGVDSTLKIQPAELGDSAVYLCASSFKDAGGYTFGSGTRLTVV.

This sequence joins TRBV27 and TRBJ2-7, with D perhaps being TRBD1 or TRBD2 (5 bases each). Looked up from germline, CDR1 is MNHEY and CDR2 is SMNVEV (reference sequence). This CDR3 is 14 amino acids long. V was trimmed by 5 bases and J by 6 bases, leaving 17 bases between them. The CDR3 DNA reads TGTGCCAGCAGTCTACTGGGGACCGCACCCGAGCAGTACTTC. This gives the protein CASSLLGTAPEQYF.

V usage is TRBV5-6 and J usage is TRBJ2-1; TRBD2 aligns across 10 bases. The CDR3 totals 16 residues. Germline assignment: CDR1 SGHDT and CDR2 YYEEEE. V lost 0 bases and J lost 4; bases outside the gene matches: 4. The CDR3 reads CASSLGTSGEYNEQFF. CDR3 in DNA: TGTGCCAGCAGCTTGGGGACTAGCGGAGAATACAATGAGCAGTTCTTC. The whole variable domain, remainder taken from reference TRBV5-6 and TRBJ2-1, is DAGVTQSPTHLIKTRGQQVTLRCSPKSGHDTVSWYQQALGQGPQFIFQYYEEEERQRGNFPDRFSGHQFPNYSSELNVNALLLGDSALYLCASSLGTSGEYNEQFFGPGTRLTVL.

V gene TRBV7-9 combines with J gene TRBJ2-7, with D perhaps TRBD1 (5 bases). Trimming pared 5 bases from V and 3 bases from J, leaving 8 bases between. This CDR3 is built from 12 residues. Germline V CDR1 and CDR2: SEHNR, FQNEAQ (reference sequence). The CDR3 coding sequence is TGTGCCAGCAGCGGAGACAGCTACGAGCAGTACTTC. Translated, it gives CASSGDSYEQYF.

CDR3 DNA sequence: TGCGCCAGCAGCTTGGTTGTGGGAGGGCCAGTAAGGACCGGGGAGCTGTTTTTT. Amino acids: CASSLVVGGPVRTGELFF. This chain joins TRBV5-1 and TRBJ2-2, with TRBD2 identical over 7 bases. The CDR3 extends over 18 amino acids. Trimming at V came to 0 bases and at J to 5 bases, leaving 13 bases not matched to a gene. Germline values: CDR1 SGHRS, CDR2 YFSETQ.

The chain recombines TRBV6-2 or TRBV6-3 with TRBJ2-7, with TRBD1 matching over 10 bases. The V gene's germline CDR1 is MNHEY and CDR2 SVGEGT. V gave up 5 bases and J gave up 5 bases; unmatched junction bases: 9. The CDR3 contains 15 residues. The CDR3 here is CASSPAGQGIHEQYF. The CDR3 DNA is TGTGCCAGCAGTCCGGCGGGACAGGGGATCCACGAGCAGTACTTC.

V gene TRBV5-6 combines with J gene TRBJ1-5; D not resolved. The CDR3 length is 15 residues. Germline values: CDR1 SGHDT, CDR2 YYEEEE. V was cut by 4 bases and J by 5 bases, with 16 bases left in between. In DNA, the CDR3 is TGTGCCAGCAGCGCGTGGACGGGTTACTATCAGCCCCAGCATTTT. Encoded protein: CASSAWTGYYQPQHF.

The CDR3 region is CASSKTGNTEAFF. CDR3 bases: TGTGCCAGTAGCAAGACAGGGAACACTGAAGCTTTCTTT. The chain employs TRBV19 and TRBJ1-1; perhaps TRBD1 as D (6 bases). The V and J ends lost 6 bases and 1 base respectively, with 9 bases between them. This CDR3 is built from 13 residues. Germline V CDR1 and CDR2: LNHDA, SQIVND (reference sequence).

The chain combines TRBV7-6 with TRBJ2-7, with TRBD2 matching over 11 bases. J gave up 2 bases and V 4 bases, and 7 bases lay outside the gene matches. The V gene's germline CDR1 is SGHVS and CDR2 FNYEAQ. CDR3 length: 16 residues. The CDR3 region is CASSSGTSGFTYEQYF. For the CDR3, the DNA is TGTGCCAGCAGCTCCGGGACTAGCGGATTCACCTACGAGCAGTACTTC.

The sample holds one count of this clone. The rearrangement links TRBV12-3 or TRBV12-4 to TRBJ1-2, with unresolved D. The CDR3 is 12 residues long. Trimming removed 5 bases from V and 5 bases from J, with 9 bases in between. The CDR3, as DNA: TGTGCCAGCAGTCCAACTGATTATGGCTACACCTTC. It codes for CASSPTDYGYTF.

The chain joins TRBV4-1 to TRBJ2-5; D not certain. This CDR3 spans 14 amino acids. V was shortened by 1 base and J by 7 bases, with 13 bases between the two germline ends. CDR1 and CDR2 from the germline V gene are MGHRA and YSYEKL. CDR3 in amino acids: CASSQATRLATQYF. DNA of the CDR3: TGCGCCAGCAGCCAAGCGACTCGTTTGGCGACCCAGTACTTC.

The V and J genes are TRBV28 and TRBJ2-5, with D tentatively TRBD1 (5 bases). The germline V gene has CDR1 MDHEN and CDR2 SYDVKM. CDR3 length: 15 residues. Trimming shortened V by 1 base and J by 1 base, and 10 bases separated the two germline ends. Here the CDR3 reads CASSLSRQPQETQYF. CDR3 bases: TGTGCCAGCAGTTTATCCCGACAGCCCCAAGAGACCCAGTACTTC.